This T cell receptor (beta chain) stems from a study of radiotherapy plus CTLA-4 blockade in lung cancer. Regarding the study as a whole: Strongest reported response predictors: early blood clone changes and post-radiation interferon-beta. Among blood TCR repertoires after radiotherapy plus ipilimumab, tumor-derived clones expanded.

With regard to this clone: Its antigen is currently unknown.

Germline loops: CDR1 MGHRA, CDR2 YSYEKL. V gave up 1 base and J gave up 1 base, with 13 bases separating them. This CDR3 has 16 residues. Assay: immunoSEQ multiplex PCR; the TCRdb copy retains only in-frame clones and omits some. The sample shows some 71,000 clones, approximately 76% of them seen only once. Here the sequenced sample was peripheral blood, taken from a patient treated with radiotherapy plus ipilimumab. This chain connects TRBV4-1 to TRBJ2-5, with D tentatively TRBD1 (6 bases). The receptor was isolated from a human donor with non-small cell lung cancer whose response to radiotherapy plus ipilimumab could not be evaluated. Some clones in this sample may be carry-over from other donors' samples. The CDR3 nucleotides are TGCGCCAGCAGCCAAGGCACCACAGGGTCCCAAGAGACCCAGTACTTC. Amino acid sequence: CASSQGTTGSQETQYF.